Listed here are 4 T cell receptor beta chains from one sample, sequenced in a study of T cells in localized non-small cell lung cancer. Sequencing was performed with immunoSEQ multiplex PCR; in TCRdb, only in-frame clones are kept and a portion is missing. Here the sample spans 43,000 or so clones, over 75% being singletons. The sample was PBMCs, taken before any cancer treatment. These receptors all stem from a woman aged 40-75 years with stage II lung adenocarcinoma.

V gene TRBV7-6 combines with J gene TRBJ2-7; 8 bases agree with TRBD1. Per the germline V gene, CDR1 is SGHVS and CDR2 is FNYEAQ. J lost 0 bases, V lost 0 bases, and 7 bases had no gene match. CDR3 size: 17 residues. The DNA for the CDR3 is TGTGCCAGCAGCTTAGCGCCTCCAGGGGGCGCCTCCTACGAGCAGTACTTC. Translated: CASSLAPPGGASYEQYF.

V is TRBV6-5 and J is TRBJ1-1, with TRBD1 matching 7 bases. V dropped 6 bases and J dropped 1; count of bases not matched to a gene: 5. The CDR3 covers 14 residues. Germline lookup yields CDR1 MNHEY and CDR2 SVGAGI. The CDR3 DNA reads as TGTGCCAGCAGCCCTGGGACAGAGAACACTGAAGCTTTCTTT. This sequence encodes CASSPGTENTEAFF.

The V call is TRBV7-6, the J call TRBJ1-2; D is perhaps TRBD1 (5 bases). V lost 4 bases, J lost 7 bases, and 10 bases lay in between. The CDR3 covers 12 residues. Germline V gene data show CDR1 as SGHVS and CDR2 as FNYEAQ. CDR3 DNA: TGTGCCAGCAGCTCTACGACAGCTGGCTACACCTTC. Its protein product is CASSSTTAGYTF.

This clone was seen just once. The chain uses TRBV11-2 and TRBJ1-1, with D uncertain. Trimming stripped 10 bases from V and 3 bases from J, with 15 bases between. This CDR3 comprises 13 residues. Per the germline V gene, CDR1 is SGHAT and CDR2 is FQNNGV. CDR3 region: CATSRAPDTEAFF. Here the CDR3 DNA reads TGTGCCACCTCCCGGGCGCCGGACACTGAAGCTTTCTTT. The full variable domain, in which reference TRBV11-2 and TRBJ1-1 provide the parts outside the CDR3, is EAGVAQSPRYKIIEKRQSVAFWCNPISGHATLYWYQQILGQGPKLLIQFQNNGVVDDSQLPKDRFSAERLKGVDSTLKIQPAKLEDSAVYLCATSRAPDTEAFFGQGTRLTVV.